This T cell receptor beta chain appears in the sequencing data of a study of cytomegalovirus exposure and HLA in healthy donors. Overall study results and limits: Later work found most CMV-associated TCR beta chains apparently HLA-restricted. What was likely a sequencing artifact was a cluster of highly shared sequence variants.

With respect to this clone: What it binds is not known.

PCR primers comprised 60 Vbeta and 13 Jbeta primers. Libraries were prepared by immunoSEQ multiplex PCR; TCRdb keeps only in-frame clonotypes and omits some of them. The sample contains under 200,000 clones, less than 85% of which appear only once. The source of this sequence is a man in his forties in good health and CMV-seronegative. The sequenced material came from PBMCs.

CDR3 protein: CASSYQILADTQYF. The CDR3 DNA reads TGTGCCAGCAGTTACCAGATTCTCGCAGATACGCAGTATTTT. The chain joins TRBV6-5 to TRBJ2-3; D is unresolved. Germline V CDR1 and CDR2: MNHEY, SVGAGI. The CDR3 is 14 amino acids. The V gene lost 2 bases and the J gene lost 4 bases, with 10 bases spanning the gap.